Below are 8 T cell receptor beta chains sequenced from a single sample in a study of blood T cell repertoires in COVID-19. Generated by immunoSEQ multiplex PCR, the TCRdb table keeps only in-frame clones and is missing some. The table lists just over 300,000 clones, around 86% of them singletons. Sequencing was performed on PBMCs or T cells enriched from blood (not recorded which). The receptor source for this set is a man aged 25 to 40 who had recovered from COVID-19.

V gene TRBV11-2 combines with J gene TRBJ2-7; tentatively, D is TRBD1 (6 bases). The CDR3 is 14 residues long. V was clipped by 0 bases and J by 2 bases, with 8 bases between them. Germline CDR1 reads SGHAT; CDR2 reads FQNNGV. CDR3 DNA: TGTGCCAGCAGCTTAGAAGCAGGGGCCTACGAGCAGTACTTC. Amino acids: CASSLEAGAYEQYF.

The sample holds one count of this clone. V gene TRBV19 combines with J gene TRBJ2-7; the D is unclear. This CDR3 has 11 amino acids. The germline V gene has CDR1 LNHDA and CDR2 SQIVND (reference sequence). The V end lost 10 bases, the J end lost 12 bases, and 19 bases lay between the germline ends. The CDR3: CATESSGAPYF. The CDR3 DNA sequence: TGTGCCACCGAGTCCTCAGGCGCTCCGTACTTC.

This rearrangement joins TRBV12-3 or TRBV12-4 to TRBJ2-2; TRBD2 aligns across 8 bases. V shed 7 bases, J shed 6 bases, and the junction held 4 bases outside the gene matches. There are 13 residues in the CDR3. The CDR3 region is CASISGGAGELFF. The CDR3 DNA sequence: TGTGCCAGCATCTCCGGGGGGGCCGGGGAGCTGTTTTTT.

The chain combines TRBV7-9 with TRBJ1-4; the D gene is possibly TRBD1 (6 bases). This CDR3 is built from 15 residues. V was pared by 1 base and J by 8 bases, with 14 bases between. Germline assignment: CDR1 SEHNR and CDR2 FQNEAQ (reference sequence). Here the CDR3 DNA reads TGTGCCAGCAGCTTAGATTCGAAGAGGGGGGAAAAACTGTTTTTT. As protein: CASSLDSKRGEKLFF.

This chain links TRBV24-1 with TRBJ2-2; D is possibly TRBD2 (5 bases). Germline V CDR1 and CDR2: KGHDR, SFDVKD. CDR3 length: 16 amino acids. V gave up 3 bases and J gave up 6 bases, with 16 bases separating them. The CDR3 nucleotides are TGTGCCACCAGTGATCCCATAGGGTACGGGGCCGGGGAGCTGTTTTTT. As protein: CATSDPIGYGAGELFF.

Notes on this clone: Relative to the germline gene, one junction end is altered; a read error may explain this. The chain links TRBV5-5 to TRBJ1-1; 7 nucleotides align to TRBD1. CDR1 SGHKS and CDR2 YYEKEE come from the germline V gene (reference sequence). This CDR3 comprises 14 residues. The CDR3 sequence: CASSTIPPQTGPVF. The CDR3 DNA sequence: TGTGCCAGCAGCACAATCCCGCCACAGACAGGGCCAGTCTTT.

The CDR3 region is CASSRGGETQYF. The CDR3 coding sequence is TGTGCCAGCAGTAGGGGGGGAGAGACCCAGTACTTC. This chain connects TRBV3-1 (or the pseudogene TRBV3-2) to TRBJ2-5; TRBD2 is a possible D gene (7 bases). The V and J ends lost 6 bases and 4 bases respectively, with 9 bases between them. The CDR3 is 12 amino acids. Germline loops: CDR1 LGHDT, CDR2 YNNKEL (reference sequence).

The chain joins TRBV6-6 to TRBJ2-1, with TRBD2 matching 8 bases. The V gene's germline CDR1 is MNHNY and CDR2 SVGAGI (reference sequence). The CDR3 extends over 17 amino acids. After removal of 5 bases from V and 2 bases from J, the junction contained 11 bases not matched to a gene. Here the CDR3 reads CASSLAGGDMTYNEQFF. The DNA for the CDR3 is TGTGCCAGCAGTCTTGCGGGAGGAGATATGACCTACAATGAGCAGTTCTTC.